The 5 T cell receptor beta chains in this list originate from one sample, sequenced in a study of metastatic and nonmetastatic thyroid tumors. TCRdb re-clonotyped the PCR reads via MiXCR. The repertoire holds about 21,000 clones, with 27% as singletons. Patients underwent thyroid surgery, and none had received any treatment before it. The sequenced sample was blood. All receptors come from a female donor with papillary thyroid cancer or a benign thyroid nodule (not recorded which). Some clones in this sample may be carry-over from other donors' samples.

This clone was counted ten times or more. The chain employs TRBV20-1 and TRBJ2-4, with 9 positions matching TRBD2. The CDR3 length is 15 residues. V was clipped by 0 bases and J by 7 bases; unmatched bases: 7. Germline CDR1 and CDR2: DFQATT and SNEGSKA (reference sequence). DNA of the CDR3: TGCAGTGCTAGAGATCCGGCTAGCGGGACCAACATTCAGTACTTC. Amino acid sequence: CSARDPASGTNIQYF.

This sequence joins TRBV5-1 and TRBJ2-7; D possibly matches TRBD1 or TRBD2 (5 bases each). Germline V gives CDR1 SGHRS, CDR2 YFSETQ. V was pared by 4 bases and J by 0 bases, with 8 bases between. The CDR3 has 13 residues. The CDR3 is CASSAGSSYEQYF. The DNA for the CDR3 is TGCGCCAGCAGCGCAGGGAGCTCCTACGAGCAGTACTTC.

This clone was seen only a few times. V is TRBV6-1 and J is TRBJ2-7; 7 bases line up with TRBD1. The V segment lost 8 bases and the J segment 2 bases; nucleotides outside the gene matches: 9. Germline CDR1 is MNHNS and CDR2 is SASEGT. This CDR3 has 14 amino acids. CDR3 region: CASYGQAPTYEQYF. The CDR3 region has the DNA TGTGCCAGCTACGGACAGGCCCCGACCTACGAGCAGTACTTC.

This clone was counted many times. The chain is built from TRBV6-1 and TRBJ1-1; D may be TRBD1 (5 bases). Germline V gene sequence: CDR1 MNHNS, CDR2 SASEGT. This CDR3 is 14 amino acids long. V lost 7 bases to trimming and J lost 7 bases, with 19 bases between them. The CDR3 reads CASTSPPGGGEAFF. DNA of the CDR3: TGTGCCAGCACCTCGCCCCCGGGGGGAGGTGAAGCTTTCTTT.

The rearrangement joins TRBV5-1 to TRBJ1-2; 7 nucleotides agree with TRBD1. Germline-derived CDR1 and CDR2 are SGHRS and YFSETQ. The CDR3 totals 14 residues. Trimming removed 2 bases from V and 4 bases from J; junction bases left unmatched: 5. This CDR3 reads CASSFGQEGYGYTF. CDR3 nucleotide sequence: TGCGCCAGCAGCTTCGGACAGGAGGGCTATGGCTACACCTTC.